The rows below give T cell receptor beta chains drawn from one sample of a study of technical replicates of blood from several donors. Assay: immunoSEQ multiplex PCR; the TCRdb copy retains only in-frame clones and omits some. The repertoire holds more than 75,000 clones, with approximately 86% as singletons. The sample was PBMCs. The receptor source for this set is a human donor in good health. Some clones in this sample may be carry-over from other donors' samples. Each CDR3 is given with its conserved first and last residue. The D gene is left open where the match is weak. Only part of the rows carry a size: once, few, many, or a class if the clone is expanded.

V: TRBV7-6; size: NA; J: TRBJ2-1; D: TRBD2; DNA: TGTGCCAGCAGCTTAGAAGGCGGGAGGGCCTACAATGAGCAGTTCTTC; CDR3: CASSLEGGRAYNEQFF
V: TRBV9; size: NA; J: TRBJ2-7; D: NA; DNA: TGTGCCAGCAGCGTAGGTGACAGCGTTCTCTACGAGCAGTACTTC; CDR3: CASSVGDSVLYEQYF
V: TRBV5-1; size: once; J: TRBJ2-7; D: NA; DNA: TGCGCCAGCAGCTTGACAGGAGACACCTACGAGCAGTACTTC; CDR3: CASSLTGDTYEQYF
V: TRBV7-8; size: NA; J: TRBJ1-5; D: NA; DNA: TGTGCCAGCAGCTTAGAGGGGCAGCCCCAGCATTTT; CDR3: CASSLEGQPQHF
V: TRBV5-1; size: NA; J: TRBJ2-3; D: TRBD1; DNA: TGCGCCAGCAGCCCGCGACAGGGGACGATAAGCACAGATACGCAGTATTTT; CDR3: CASSPRQGTISTDTQYF
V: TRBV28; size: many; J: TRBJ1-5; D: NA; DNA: TGTGCCAGCACCCGGGGGGGTATGAGCAATCAGCCCCAGCATTTT; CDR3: CASTRGGMSNQPQHF
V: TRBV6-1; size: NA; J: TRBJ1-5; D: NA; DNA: TGTGCCAGCAGTGGACCGAGCGTACTTAATCAGCCCCAGCATTTT; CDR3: CASSGPSVLNQPQHF
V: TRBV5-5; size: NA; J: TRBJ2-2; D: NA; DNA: TGTGCCAGCACCGTGACAGACTCGAACACCGGGGAGCTGTTTTTT; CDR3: CASTVTDSNTGELFF
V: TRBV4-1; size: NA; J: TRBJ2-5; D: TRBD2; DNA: TGCGCCAGCAGCCAAGTATGGCTAGCGGGGATGGAGACCCAGTACTTC; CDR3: CASSQVWLAGMETQYF
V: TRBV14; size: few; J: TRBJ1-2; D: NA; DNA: TGTGCCAGCAGCCCAGGACAGTTCTATGGCTACACCTTC; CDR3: CASSPGQFYGYTF
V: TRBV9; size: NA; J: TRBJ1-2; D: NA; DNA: TGTGCCAGCAGCGTAATCTGGCAGGCTTTCTATGGCTACACCTTC; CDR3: CASSVIWQAFYGYTF
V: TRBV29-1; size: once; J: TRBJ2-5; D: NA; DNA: TGCAGCGTTGAACCCGTGTACCAAGAGACCCAGTACTTC; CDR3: CSVEPVYQETQYF
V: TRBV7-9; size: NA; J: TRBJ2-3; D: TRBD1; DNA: TGTGCCAGCAGCTCCGCCGGGACAGGAGTACGTCCAGATACGCAGTATTTT; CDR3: CASSSAGTGVRPDTQYF
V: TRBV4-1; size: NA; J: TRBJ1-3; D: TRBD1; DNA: TGCGCCAGCAGCCAATCCGGACAGGGAGCTAACACCATATATTTT; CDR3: CASSQSGQGANTIYF
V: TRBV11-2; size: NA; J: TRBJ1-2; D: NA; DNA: TGTGCCAGCAGCTTAAAAGAGGGATCCGTTGGCTACACCTTC; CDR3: CASSLKEGSVGYTF
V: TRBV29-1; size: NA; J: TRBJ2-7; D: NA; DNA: TGCAGCGTTGGAGTCTCCTACGAGCAGTACTTC; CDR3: CSVGVSYEQYF
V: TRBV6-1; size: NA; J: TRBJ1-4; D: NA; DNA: TGTGCCAGCAGTGAAATTCAGGGCCTGATTGAAAAACTGTTTTTT; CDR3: CASSEIQGLIEKLFF
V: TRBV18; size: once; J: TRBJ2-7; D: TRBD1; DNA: TGTGCCAGCTCACCAAGGACAGGGATTTACGAGCAGTACTTC; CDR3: CASSPRTGIYEQYF
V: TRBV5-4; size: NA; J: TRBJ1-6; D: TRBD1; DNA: TGTGCCAGCAGCGAGGACAGGGTCTCACCCCTCCACTTT; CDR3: CASSEDRVSPLHF
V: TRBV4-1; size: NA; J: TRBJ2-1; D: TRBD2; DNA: TGCGCCAGCAGCCGGACCCCCAGGACTAGCGAAGACAATGAGCAGTTCTTC; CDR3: CASSRTPRTSEDNEQFF
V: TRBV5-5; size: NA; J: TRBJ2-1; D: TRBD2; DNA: TGTGCCAGCAGCTCGCGGGAGTCGGCGCAGTTCTTC; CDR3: CASSSRESAQFF
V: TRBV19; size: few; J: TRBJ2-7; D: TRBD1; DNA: TGTGCCAGCAGACCTACCAGGGGGCATGGGGGCCCCTACGAGCAGTACTTC; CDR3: CASRPTRGHGGPYEQYF
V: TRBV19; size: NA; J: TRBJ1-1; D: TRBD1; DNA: TGTGCCAGTAGTATTTGGACAGGAGGGAACACTGAAGCTTTCTTT; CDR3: CASSIWTGGNTEAFF
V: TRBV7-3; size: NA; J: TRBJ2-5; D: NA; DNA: TGTGCCAGCAGCTTAAACAGGGCGACGACCCAGTACTTC; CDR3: CASSLNRATTQYF
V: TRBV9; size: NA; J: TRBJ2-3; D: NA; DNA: TGTGCCAGCAGCGTAGCCCCCCAAGAGGGTAGCACAGATACGCAGTATTTT; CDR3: CASSVAPQEGSTDTQYF
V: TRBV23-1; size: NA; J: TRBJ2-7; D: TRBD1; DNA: TGCGCCAGCAGTCAACCGGGACAGACCTCCTACGAGCAGTACTTC; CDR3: CASSQPGQTSYEQYF
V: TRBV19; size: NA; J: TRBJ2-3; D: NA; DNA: TGTGCCAGTAGTATATCAGGGGTGGATACGCAGTATTTT; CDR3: CASSISGVDTQYF
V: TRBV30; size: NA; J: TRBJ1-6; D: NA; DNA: TGTGCCTGGAGTGTTCCCCTAGGTTTTTGGACAGAGAATAATTCACCCCTCCACTTT; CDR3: CAWSVPLGFWTENNSPLHF
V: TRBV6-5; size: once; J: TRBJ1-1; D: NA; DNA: TGTGCCAGCAGCCCGGGGATGAACACTGAAGCTTTCTTT; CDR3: CASSPGMNTEAFF
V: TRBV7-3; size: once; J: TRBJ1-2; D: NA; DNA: TGTGCCAGCAGCCTGACGGGAGGACCGAGCGTTGGCTACACCTTC; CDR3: CASSLTGGPSVGYTF
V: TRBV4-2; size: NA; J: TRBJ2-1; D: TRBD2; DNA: TGTGCCAGCAGCCAAGAACCCTGGGGGACTAGCGGGGGATCCTACAATGAGCAGTTCTTC; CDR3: CASSQEPWGTSGGSYNEQFF
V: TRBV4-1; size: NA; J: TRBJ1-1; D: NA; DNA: TGCGCCAGCAGCCCAGGAGGGGCAGGGATGAACACTGAAGCTTTCTTT; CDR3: CASSPGGAGMNTEAFF